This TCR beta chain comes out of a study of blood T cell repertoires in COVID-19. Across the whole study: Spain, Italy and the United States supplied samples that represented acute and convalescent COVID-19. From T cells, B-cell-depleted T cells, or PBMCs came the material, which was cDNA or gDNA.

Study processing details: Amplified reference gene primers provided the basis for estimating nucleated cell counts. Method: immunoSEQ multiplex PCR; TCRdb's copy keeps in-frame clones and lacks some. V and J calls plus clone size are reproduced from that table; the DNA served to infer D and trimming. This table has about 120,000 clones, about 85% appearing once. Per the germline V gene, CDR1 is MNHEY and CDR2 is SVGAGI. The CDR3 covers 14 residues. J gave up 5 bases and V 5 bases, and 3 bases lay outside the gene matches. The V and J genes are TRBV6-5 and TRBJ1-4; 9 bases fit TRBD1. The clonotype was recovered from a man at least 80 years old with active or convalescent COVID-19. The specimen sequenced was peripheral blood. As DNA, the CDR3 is TGTGCCAGCAGTCAGACAGGGGGGAATGAAAAACTGTTTTTT. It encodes CASSQTGGNEKLFF.